This T cell receptor beta chain was profiled in a study of blood T cell repertoires in COVID-19 (dated by TCRdb to 2019 to 2021). The study in broad terms: Samples covering the acute and convalescent phases of COVID-19 were provided by collaborators in the United States, Italy and Spain. The sample metadata nearly always contained a de-identified subject ID, COVID-19 status, age in years and sex. Deeply sampled blood TCRbeta repertoires from subjects exposed to, actively infected with, or recovered from COVID-19 were included in the dataset. The repertoires were released in a freely available public database intended as a resource for research on the immune response to SARS-CoV-2. The samples were drawn from two sources: the first 160 participants of the ongoing ImmuneRACE study, and over 1,000 subjects contributed by 6 global collaborators. Where HLA class I and class II types were available, the types were taken from metadata supplied by the sample provider, not from assay-based typing. The material from the prospective study consisted of cDNA or gDNA derived from T cells, B-cell-depleted T cells, or PBMCs.

In the case of this clone: Its antigen is currently not known. It has no much larger one-base neighbor in the sample; base qualities were not kept.

Findings and caveats that apply to the study as a whole: The quantity of clinical and demographic metadata differed by source and by participant and was supplied without curation.

CDR1 and CDR2 are read off the germline V gene as MNHEY and SVGAGI. The CDR3 sequence holds 15 residues, the cysteine and phenylalanine included. The entry retains the CDR3 DNA only, 45 bases that are in frame from base 1. Cut back by 5 bases and 4 bases, the V and J ends lie 17 bases apart. Whole blood was collected in K2EDTA tubes by collaborating institutions according to the institutions' own protocols. For TCRbeta analysis, collaborators shipped samples as frozen whole blood, isolated PBMCs, or DNA extracted from either of those sample types. The immunoSEQ Assay, a bias-controlled multiplex PCR, was used to amplify TCRbeta CDR3 regions from genomic DNA. From the authors' description of their analysis: The number of nucleated cells in each sample was estimated from the amplification of reference gene primers within the assay. Sequence reads were collapsed and filtered to measure the absolute abundance of every unique TCRbeta CDR3 rearrangement. For each sample, productive Simpson clonality was calculated by taking the square root of Simpson's diversity index across productive rearrangements. What TCRdb holds here is the immuneACCESS table cut down to in-frame rearrangements. Part of the clones is not present; checked against another copy, under half of the missing clones reflect an unresolved V gene, and the others are unexplained. The V and J calls and clone size were taken over from that table, and D and trimming were inferred from the DNA. The sample records 100,000 or so clones, around 76% of which are singletons. Approximately 19% of the sample is held by the ten biggest clonotypes.

Specimen: peripheral blood. This receptor chain uses TRBV6-5 and TRBJ1-2; matching of 6 bases hints at TRBD1 as the D gene. The clonotype comes from a woman aged 70-85 years with acute or convalescent COVID-19. The CDR3 region: CASSTQDRPSYGYTF. The sequenced DNA: TGTGCCAGCAGTACCCAAGACAGGCCCTCCTATGGCTACACCTTC.